Listed below are T cell receptor beta chains from one sample, sequenced in a study of cytomegalovirus exposure and HLA in healthy donors. Clones were sequenced by immunoSEQ multiplex PCR, and TCRdb holds only the in-frame ones, with some missing. The table shows 200,000 or so clones, with approximately 80% occurring only once. The material sequenced was PBMCs. These receptors all come from a woman aged 18-30 years in good health and CMV-seropositive. The CDR3 runs from the conserved cysteine through the conserved F or W. The D gene is left open where the match is weak. Clone size appears in some rows only: once, few, many, or a class for an expanded clone.

j_gene: TRBJ1-4; v_gene: TRBV5-1; abundance: -; d_gene: TRBD1; CDR3nt: TGCGCCAGCAGCCCATGGACAGGGGCCGATGCAACTAATGAAGAACTGTTTTTT; CDR3aa: CASSPWTGADATNEELFF
j_gene: TRBJ1-1; v_gene: TRBV12-1; abundance: -; d_gene: -; CDR3nt: TGTGCCAGCAGCAACGCCGGGACAGGGTTGAACACTGAAGCTTTCTTT; CDR3aa: CASSNAGTGLNTEAFF
j_gene: TRBJ1-3; v_gene: TRBV6-4; abundance: -; d_gene: TRBD1; CDR3nt: TGTGCCAGCACCCGAGAGTTCCCGGGACAGCACTCTGGAAACACCATATATTTT; CDR3aa: CASTREFPGQHSGNTIYF
j_gene: TRBJ1-2; v_gene: TRBV5-4; abundance: -; d_gene: -; CDR3nt: TGTGCCAGCAGCCCGAACCCCGGTGTCGGGGGCTACACCTTC; CDR3aa: CASSPNPGVGGYTF
j_gene: TRBJ2-5; v_gene: TRBV5-1; abundance: once; d_gene: TRBD1; CDR3nt: TGCGCCAGCAGCTTACCCCGACAGGGTAACGAGACCCAGTACTTC; CDR3aa: CASSLPRQGNETQYF
j_gene: TRBJ2-1; v_gene: TRBV6-5; abundance: -; d_gene: TRBD2; CDR3nt: TGTGCCAGCACATTAGCGGGGGGTAATGAGCAGTTCTTC; CDR3aa: CASTLAGGNEQFF
j_gene: TRBJ1-1; v_gene: TRBV28; abundance: -; d_gene: -; CDR3nt: TGTGCCAGCAGTTTGATAGGGGAAGGGGGTACTGAAGCTTTCTTT; CDR3aa: CASSLIGEGGTEAFF
j_gene: TRBJ2-5; v_gene: TRBV15; abundance: -; d_gene: TRBD1; CDR3nt: TGTGCCACCAGCAGACCTGACAGGGGGCACCAAGAGACCCAGTACTTC; CDR3aa: CATSRPDRGHQETQYF
j_gene: TRBJ2-3; v_gene: TRBV7-3; abundance: -; d_gene: -; CDR3nt: TGTGCCAGCAGCCCCCTGGGGGGGGCCGGAGATACGCAGTATTTT; CDR3aa: CASSPLGGAGDTQYF
j_gene: TRBJ2-7; v_gene: TRBV7-9; abundance: once; d_gene: TRBD1; CDR3nt: TGTGCCAGCAGCTTAGACAGGGGCTACGAGCAGTACTTC; CDR3aa: CASSLDRGYEQYF
j_gene: TRBJ1-2; v_gene: TRBV7-9; abundance: few; d_gene: -; CDR3nt: TGTGCCAGCAGCTTAGATCAGGGTGTCTATGGCTACACCTTC; CDR3aa: CASSLDQGVYGYTF
j_gene: TRBJ2-3; v_gene: TRBV11-2; abundance: -; d_gene: TRBD1; CDR3nt: TGTGCCAGCAGCTTTGGACGGGGGCGGGGACAGGGGATAGATACGCAGTATTTT; CDR3aa: CASSFGRGRGQGIDTQYF
j_gene: TRBJ1-5; v_gene: TRBV7-9; abundance: once; d_gene: -; CDR3nt: TGTTCCAGCAGCCAAAGCAATCAGCCCCAGCATTTT; CDR3aa: CSSSQSNQPQHF
j_gene: TRBJ2-1; v_gene: TRBV7-8; abundance: few; d_gene: -; CDR3nt: TGTGCCAGCAGCTTATTCACAGATGACTATTTCTTCAATGAGCAGTTCTTC; CDR3aa: CASSLFTDDYFFNEQFF
j_gene: TRBJ2-1; v_gene: TRBV27; abundance: -; d_gene: TRBD2; CDR3nt: TGTGCCAGCAGCTCTCCTGTACGGGGGGGAAGGTTTCATGAGCAGTTCTTC; CDR3aa: CASSSPVRGGRFHEQFF
j_gene: TRBJ2-2; v_gene: TRBV7-3; abundance: -; d_gene: TRBD2; CDR3nt: TGTGCCAGCAGCTATGGAGAGGTAGCGGGCCTCACCGGGGAGCTGTTTTTT; CDR3aa: CASSYGEVAGLTGELFF
j_gene: TRBJ1-6; v_gene: TRBV25-1; abundance: few; d_gene: -; CDR3nt: TGTGCCAGCAAGGAAAGGGGAAATTCACCCCTCCACTTT; CDR3aa: CASKERGNSPLHF
j_gene: TRBJ2-2; v_gene: TRBV11-3; abundance: -; d_gene: TRBD2; CDR3nt: TGTGCCAGCAGCACAAGGGGGACTAGCGGGGCCTGGGGGGAGCTGTTTTTT; CDR3aa: CASSTRGTSGAWGELFF
j_gene: TRBJ1-5; v_gene: TRBV7-6; abundance: few; d_gene: TRBD1; CDR3nt: TGTGCCAGCAGCTCGGGACAGGGCGGGAACCAGCCCCAGCATTTT; CDR3aa: CASSSGQGGNQPQHF
j_gene: TRBJ2-4; v_gene: TRBV7-6; abundance: -; d_gene: -; CDR3nt: TGTGCCAGCAGCTTAGGGGGACACGGTGAAAACATTCAGTACTTC; CDR3aa: CASSLGGHGENIQYF
j_gene: TRBJ1-2; v_gene: TRBV4-1; abundance: -; d_gene: -; CDR3nt: TGCGCCAGCAGCCAACCCCGGGCGAGGGCTGGTCGCTACACCTTC; CDR3aa: CASSQPRARAGRYTF
j_gene: TRBJ2-2; v_gene: TRBV5-4; abundance: -; d_gene: TRBD2; CDR3nt: TGTGCCAGCAGCCCGGGACTAGCGGGGAACACCGGGGAGCTGTTTTTT; CDR3aa: CASSPGLAGNTGELFF
j_gene: TRBJ2-3; v_gene: TRBV7-2; abundance: -; d_gene: -; CDR3nt: TGTGCCAGCAGTCCAGGGGCAGATACGCAGTATTTT; CDR3aa: CASSPGADTQYF
j_gene: TRBJ2-7; v_gene: TRBV11-1; abundance: -; d_gene: -; CDR3nt: TGTGCCAGCAGCTTAGCCGGCACGGGCTACGAGCAGTACTTC; CDR3aa: CASSLAGTGYEQYF
j_gene: TRBJ1-2; v_gene: TRBV19; abundance: -; d_gene: -; CDR3nt: TGTGCCAGTAGTCTGAGGACAGACCCCTATGGCTACACCTTC; CDR3aa: CASSLRTDPYGYTF
j_gene: TRBJ2-5; v_gene: TRBV5-1; abundance: -; d_gene: TRBD1; CDR3nt: TGCGCCAGCAGCTTGAGGGGGACAGAAAAAGAGACCCAGTACTTC; CDR3aa: CASSLRGTEKETQYF
j_gene: TRBJ1-4; v_gene: TRBV2; abundance: -; d_gene: -; CDR3nt: TGTGCCAGCAGTGAACGGGGTGCAAGTCGCTTCCTGTTTTTT; CDR3aa: CASSERGASRFLFF
j_gene: TRBJ1-1; v_gene: TRBV29-1; abundance: -; d_gene: TRBD1; CDR3nt: TGCAGCGTTGGACGGGACAGGGCAAACACTGAAGCTTTCTTT; CDR3aa: CSVGRDRANTEAFF
j_gene: TRBJ2-3; v_gene: TRBV5-4; abundance: -; d_gene: -; CDR3nt: TGTGCCAGCACCAAGGTGGAGGTTATCACAGATACGCAGTATTTT; CDR3aa: CASTKVEVITDTQYF
j_gene: TRBJ2-4; v_gene: TRBV9; abundance: -; d_gene: TRBD2; CDR3nt: TGTGCCAGCAGCGTAGACCAGCGGGGGATAAAAAACATTCAGTACTTC; CDR3aa: CASSVDQRGIKNIQYF
j_gene: TRBJ2-3; v_gene: TRBV20-1; abundance: -; d_gene: -; CDR3nt: TGCAGTGCTGAGAGGGATACGCAGTATTTT; CDR3aa: CSAERDTQYF
j_gene: TRBJ2-6; v_gene: TRBV19; abundance: -; d_gene: -; CDR3nt: TGTGCCAGTAGACCGGCCCAGGGAGGGGCCAACGTCCTGACTTTC; CDR3aa: CASRPAQGGANVLTF
j_gene: TRBJ2-2; v_gene: TRBV7-3; abundance: -; d_gene: -; CDR3nt: TGTGCCAGCAGCTTAGACCGGGCCGGGGAGCTGTTTTTT; CDR3aa: CASSLDRAGELFF
j_gene: TRBJ2-1; v_gene: TRBV29-1; abundance: -; d_gene: -; CDR3nt: TGCAGCGTTGAAAAGGGGTCCTACAATGAGCAGTTCTTC; CDR3aa: CSVEKGSYNEQFF
j_gene: TRBJ2-2; v_gene: TRBV4-1; abundance: -; d_gene: -; CDR3nt: TGCGCCAGCAGCCCTGAGGAGGGCAGCCCCGGGGAGCTGTTTTTT; CDR3aa: CASSPEEGSPGELFF
j_gene: TRBJ1-1; v_gene: TRBV5-1; abundance: -; d_gene: -; CDR3nt: TGCGCCAGCAGCTTACAGGGGAACACTGAAGCTTTCTTT; CDR3aa: CASSLQGNTEAFF
j_gene: TRBJ2-5; v_gene: TRBV5-4; abundance: -; d_gene: -; CDR3nt: TGTGCCAGCAGCTTGGTTGGGGGGAGAGGAGAGACCCAGTACTTC; CDR3aa: CASSLVGGRGETQYF
j_gene: TRBJ1-1; v_gene: TRBV15; abundance: -; d_gene: TRBD1; CDR3nt: TGTGCCACCAGCCCCGCGGACAGGGTAGCTTTCTTT; CDR3aa: CATSPADRVAFF
j_gene: TRBJ1-1; v_gene: TRBV4-2; abundance: -; d_gene: -; CDR3nt: TGTGCCAGCAGCCAAACGACACTCGCCGGTGAAGCTTTCTTT; CDR3aa: CASSQTTLAGEAFF
j_gene: TRBJ1-2; v_gene: TRBV4-1; abundance: -; d_gene: TRBD1; CDR3nt: TGCGCCAGCAGCTTAATACAGGGGGATGGCTACACCTTC; CDR3aa: CASSLIQGDGYTF
j_gene: TRBJ2-1; v_gene: TRBV11-1; abundance: -; d_gene: TRBD2; CDR3nt: TGTGCCAGCAGCCCGGATCTAGCGGGGGGAGAGGATGAGCAGTTCTTC; CDR3aa: CASSPDLAGGEDEQFF
j_gene: TRBJ1-1; v_gene: TRBV7-3; abundance: -; d_gene: -; CDR3nt: TGTGCCAGCAGCTTACAGGGGTTGACTGAAGCTTTCTTT; CDR3aa: CASSLQGLTEAFF
j_gene: TRBJ2-7; v_gene: TRBV27; abundance: -; d_gene: TRBD2; CDR3nt: TGTGCCAGCAGGAAGAGTAGCGGGGTTGTCTACGAGCAGTACTTC; CDR3aa: CASRKSSGVVYEQYF
j_gene: TRBJ2-5; v_gene: TRBV4-1; abundance: -; d_gene: TRBD1; CDR3nt: TGCGCCAGCAGCCCCAACTACCTGACAGGGGAAGAGACCCAGTACTTC; CDR3aa: CASSPNYLTGEETQYF
j_gene: TRBJ2-7; v_gene: TRBV10-3; abundance: -; d_gene: -; CDR3nt: TGTGCCATCAGTGAGATCTCCGAGCAGTACTTC; CDR3aa: CAISEISEQYF